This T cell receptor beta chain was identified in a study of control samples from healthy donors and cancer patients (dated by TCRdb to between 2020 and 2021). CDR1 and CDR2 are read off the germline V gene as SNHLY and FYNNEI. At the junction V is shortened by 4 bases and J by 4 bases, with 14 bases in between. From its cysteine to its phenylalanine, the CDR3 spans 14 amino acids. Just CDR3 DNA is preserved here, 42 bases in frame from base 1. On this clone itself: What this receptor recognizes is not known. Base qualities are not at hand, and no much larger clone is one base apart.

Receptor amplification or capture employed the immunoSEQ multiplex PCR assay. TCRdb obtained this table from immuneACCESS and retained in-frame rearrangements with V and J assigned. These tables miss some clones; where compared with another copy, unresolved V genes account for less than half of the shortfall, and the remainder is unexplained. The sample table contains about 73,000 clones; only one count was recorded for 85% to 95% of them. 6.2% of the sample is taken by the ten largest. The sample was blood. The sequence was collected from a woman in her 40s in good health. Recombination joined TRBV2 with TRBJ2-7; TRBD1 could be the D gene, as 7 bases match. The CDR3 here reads CASSGQGGPYEQYF. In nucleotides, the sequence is TGTGCCAGCAGTGGGCAGGGGGGACCTTACGAGCAGTACTTC.